This T cell receptor (beta chain) was profiled in a study of blood T cell repertoires in COVID-19. Study background: COVID-19 samples from acute and convalescent phases originated in the United States, Italy and Spain. Sample material is recorded as cDNA or gDNA derived from T cells, B-cell-depleted T cells, or PBMCs.

Using immunoSEQ multiplex PCR, the repertoire was profiled, and TCRdb retains in-frame clones only, with some absent. The data hold approximately 180,000 clones, with 89% observed a single time. Germline CDR1 reads LGHDT; CDR2 reads YNNKEL (reference sequence). This CDR3 is 15 amino acids long. Regarding this clone: Its ends do not fully match the called genes, so a read error is possible.

Sequencing used PBMCs or T cells enriched from blood (not recorded which). This sequence originates from a woman aged 40 to 49 with acute COVID-19. The chain has TRBV3-1 (or the pseudogene TRBV3-2) and TRBJ1-5, with TRBD1 matching 7 bases. Here the CDR3 DNA reads TGTGCCAGCAGCCAATCAGGGGGTAGCTATCAGCCCCAGCATTTT. As protein: CASSQSGGSYQPQHF.